This passage covers 18 T cell receptor beta chains from one sample sequenced in a study of blood T cell repertoires in COVID-19. Assay: immunoSEQ multiplex PCR; the TCRdb copy retains only in-frame clones and omits some. Altogether 150,000 to 200,000 clones are present, about 83% being singletons, with the ten largest covering just under 0.9%. Sequencing was performed on peripheral blood. The receptor source for this set is a woman aged 18 to 35 who had recovered from COVID-19.

The V gene is TRBV27, the J gene TRBJ2-7; 10 bases map to TRBD2. With 3 bases clipped from V and 6 bases from J, the junction kept 8 bases outside the gene matches. Looked up from germline, CDR1 is MNHEY and CDR2 is SMNVEV (reference sequence). The CDR3 has 15 residues. Here the CDR3 reads CASSLVAGGGGEQYV. The CDR3 DNA sequence: TGTGCCAGCAGTTTGGTAGCGGGAGGAGGCGGCGAGCAGTACGTC.

The chain has TRBV6-2 or TRBV6-3 and TRBJ2-4; 9 nucleotides agree with TRBD2. V shed 1 base, J shed 4 bases, and the junction held 5 bases outside the gene matches. Germline V gives CDR1 MNHEY, CDR2 SVGEGT. This CDR3 has 16 amino acids. The CDR3 DNA reads TGTGCCAGCAGTTACTACCTTAGCGGGAGAAAAAACATTCAGTACTTC. It is translated as CASSYYLSGRKNIQYF.

The rearrangement links TRBV29-1 to TRBJ2-1; D perhaps matches TRBD2 (6 bases). Germline CDR1 and CDR2: SQVTM and ANQGSEA. The CDR3 is 12 amino acids. This CDR3 reads CSPRDFNNEQFF. CDR3 bases: TGCTCCCCCCGGGACTTCAACAATGAGCAGTTCTTC.

The chain employs TRBV7-9 and TRBJ2-5; 8 nucleotides line up with TRBD2. This CDR3 has 17 residues. The junction had 14 bases not matched to a gene; V was cut back by 3 bases and J by 5 bases. Germline loops: CDR1 SEHNR, CDR2 FQNEAQ (reference sequence). The CDR3 region is CASSFTGAGGFGETQYF. Written as DNA, the CDR3 is TGTGCCAGCAGCTTTACTGGGGCGGGAGGCTTCGGGGAGACCCAGTACTTC.

The chain uses TRBV19 and TRBJ2-5; D is perhaps TRBD1 (5 bases). V was pared by 11 bases and J by 1 base, with 14 bases between. The CDR3 is made up of 13 amino acids. Germline V gene lookup returns CDR1 LNHDA and CDR2 SQIVND (reference sequence). The CDR3 loop is CASARQFQETQYF. CDR3 coding DNA: TGTGCCTCAGCAAGACAGTTCCAAGAGACCCAGTACTTC.

The gene calls are TRBV7-2 and TRBJ2-7, with 7 positions matching TRBD2. Germline trimming cut 8 bases from V and 3 bases from J; bases unmatched to any gene: 13. CDR1 is SGHTA and CDR2 is FQGNSA in the germline V gene. The CDR3 loop spans 15 amino acids. DNA for the CDR3: TGTGCCAGCCTCCAAGACGGGGGGTTCCTCTACGAGCAGTACTTC. Its protein product is CASLQDGGFLYEQYF.

This clone was detected only a few times. The chain uses TRBV24-1 and TRBJ2-1, with a weak D call TRBD2 (5 bases). Germline lookup yields CDR1 KGHDR and CDR2 SFDVKD. This CDR3 has 15 amino acids. Between the trimmed V and J ends, which lost 0 bases and 8 bases, there was a span of 13 bases. The CDR3 DNA reads TGTGCCACCAGTGATTTGCTGTCCGTCGGGGATGAGCAGTTCTTC. Translated: CATSDLLSVGDEQFF.

This rearrangement joins TRBV6-5 to TRBJ2-7, with D perhaps matching TRBD1 (5 bases). This CDR3 is 13 amino acids long. V was trimmed by 8 bases and J by 0 bases, leaving 11 bases between them. The germline V gene has CDR1 MNHEY and CDR2 SVGAGI. CDR3 in amino acids: CASGHRSSYEQYV. CDR3 coding DNA: TGTGCCAGCGGACACAGGAGCTCCTACGAGCAGTACGTC.

This clone has only one observation. This chain links TRBV25-1 with TRBJ2-1; D call uncertain. The CDR3 loop spans 15 amino acids. Per the germline V gene, CDR1 is MGHDK and CDR2 is SYGVNS. V lost 3 bases, J lost 3 bases, and 12 bases lay in between. This chain's CDR3 is CASSDVRSYYNEQFF. Here the CDR3 DNA reads TGTGCCAGCAGTGACGTTAGGAGTTACTACAATGAGCAGTTCTTC. Variable domain in full (rest from reference TRBV25-1 and TRBJ2-1): EADIYQTPRYLVIGTGKKITLECSQTMGHDKMYWYQQDPGMELHLIHYSYGVNSTEKGDLSSESTVSRIRTEHFPLTLESARPSHTSQYLCASSDVRSYYNEQFFGPGTRLTVL.

The chain is built from TRBV6-4 and TRBJ1-1; tentative D call: TRBD1 (6 bases). CDR1 MRHNA and CDR2 SNTAGT come from the germline V gene. The CDR3 has 15 residues. Trimming removed 11 bases from V and 0 bases from J, with 19 bases in between. The CDR3: CARSMGAVVNTEAFF. As DNA, the CDR3 is TGTGCCCGATCCATGGGGGCCGTCGTGAACACTGAAGCTTTCTTT.

The chain has TRBV7-6 and TRBJ1-1; a weak D match, TRBD1 (6 bases). The CDR3 sequence is 15 residues long. Trimming removed 5 bases at V and 3 bases at J, with 16 bases between. Germline V lookup: CDR1 SGHVS, CDR2 FNYEAQ. CDR3 protein: CASSASPGHHTEAFF. CDR3 in DNA: TGTGCCAGCAGCGCGAGCCCGGGACACCACACTGAAGCTTTCTTT.

This clone was seen only a few times. The J gene is TRBJ2-2, the V gene TRBV15; D ambiguous. This CDR3 is built from 13 residues. Deletions cut 1 base from V and 7 bases from J, with 7 bases between. CDR1 and CDR2 from the germline V gene are LNHNV and YYDKDF (reference sequence). The CDR3 sequence: CATSRVEIGELFF. The CDR3 nucleotides read TGTGCCACCAGCAGAGTTGAGATCGGGGAGCTGTTTTTT.

V usage is TRBV9 and J usage is TRBJ1-6; possible D gene TRBD1, 5 bases. Per germline, CDR1 SGDLS and CDR2 YYNGEE. The CDR3 spans 15 residues. Between the trimmed V and J ends, which lost 2 bases and 0 bases, there was a span of 6 bases. This chain's CDR3 is CASSVGGSYNSPLHF. The CDR3 nucleotides read TGTGCCAGCAGCGTCGGGGGCTCCTATAATTCACCCCTCCACTTT.

The V and J genes are TRBV11-3 and TRBJ2-2; 7 bases match TRBD2. V lost 6 bases, J lost 7 bases, and 2 bases stayed unmatched. This CDR3 has 12 residues. Per germline, CDR1 SGHNT and CDR2 YENEEA. The CDR3 DNA sequence: TGTGCCAGCAGTCGGGGGGTCGGGGAGCTGTTTTTT. Translated: CASSRGVGELFF.

The chain uses TRBV13 and TRBJ2-7, with D hard to call. V lost 4 bases, J lost 0 bases, and 4 bases lay in between. Germline values: CDR1 PRHDT, CDR2 FYEKMQ (reference sequence). The CDR3 extends over 12 amino acids. CDR3 nucleotide sequence: TGTGCCAGCAGCTGGAGCTCCTACGAGCAGTACTTC. Amino acid sequence: CASSWSSYEQYF.

The CDR3 region has the DNA TGTGCCAGTAGTGTCCCGTACGGGGGAATAGGCGAGCAGTACTTC. Residues: CASSVPYGGIGEQYF. The chain combines TRBV19 with TRBJ2-7; the D gene is possibly TRBD2 (6 bases). Germline assignment: CDR1 LNHDA and CDR2 SQIVND (reference sequence). V dropped 5 bases and J dropped 6 bases, with 20 bases sitting between them. The CDR3 length is 15 residues.

This chain links TRBV6-5 with TRBJ2-7; TRBD2 aligns across 10 bases. With 6 bases clipped from V and 1 base from J, the junction kept 6 bases outside the gene matches. This CDR3 spans 15 amino acids. From germline, CDR1 is MNHEY and CDR2 SVGAGI. The CDR3 loop reads CASRLKAGGSYEQYV. As DNA, the CDR3 is TGTGCCAGCAGGCTCAAAGCGGGAGGGTCCTACGAGCAGTACGTC.

This chain connects TRBV2 to TRBJ2-7; 8 bases are a match to TRBD2. Germline V gene lookup returns CDR1 SNHLY and CDR2 FYNNEI. This CDR3 region has 15 residues. Trimming at V came to 7 bases and at J to 3 bases, leaving 11 bases not matched to a gene. CDR3 nucleotide sequence: TGTGCCAGCACCGACCCCGGACTAGCTTACTACGAGCAGTACGTC. Its protein product is CASTDPGLAYYEQYV.